These 13 T cell receptor beta chains came from one sample sequenced in a study of cytomegalovirus exposure and HLA in healthy donors. PCR amplification relied on 60 Vbeta primers (plus 13 Jbeta primers). Generated by immunoSEQ multiplex PCR, the TCRdb table keeps only in-frame clones and is missing some. The sample table sets out some 110,000 clones. The sample comprised PBMCs. These receptors were obtained from a young man in good health and CMV-seronegative.

The V and J genes are TRBV7-2 and TRBJ2-7; D is uncertain. This CDR3 is built from 16 residues. V dropped 5 bases and J dropped 1 base, with 18 bases sitting between them. CDR1 SGHTA and CDR2 FQGNSA come from the germline V gene. CDR3 loop: CASSPQVRAISYEQYF. The CDR3 DNA reads as TGTGCCAGCAGCCCGCAAGTTAGAGCGATTTCCTACGAGCAGTACTTC.

The genes are TRBV5-4 and TRBJ1-2; D possibly corresponds to TRBD1 (6 bases). This CDR3 is built from 15 residues. V shed 1 base and J shed 2 bases, with 12 bases lying between them. The germline V gene encodes CDR1 SGHNT and CDR2 YYREEE (reference sequence). In nucleotides, the CDR3 is TGTGCCAGCAGCTTGTTTTCAGGGGCAAACTATGGCTACACCTTC. Translated: CASSLFSGANYGYTF.

V is TRBV6-6 and J is TRBJ2-7; perhaps TRBD2 as D (6 bases). CDR1 and CDR2 from the germline V gene are MNHNY and SVGAGI (reference sequence). Trimming stripped 2 bases from V and 4 bases from J, with 18 bases between. The CDR3 loop spans 16 amino acids. CDR3 loop: CASSYAGTPIPYEQYF. The DNA for the CDR3 is TGTGCCAGCAGTTACGCTGGGACTCCCATACCTTACGAGCAGTACTTC.

This rearrangement joins TRBV28 to TRBJ1-3; TRBD1 matches at 10 bases. This CDR3 has 16 amino acids. The V segment lost 7 bases and the J segment 0 bases; nucleotides outside the gene matches: 6. Germline V gene sequence: CDR1 MDHEN, CDR2 SYDVKM. The CDR3 DNA follows: TGTGCCAGCAAGACAGGGGGCCTGACCTCTGGAAACACCATATATTTT. Its translation: CASKTGGLTSGNTIYF.

The chain couples TRBV5-1 to TRBJ1-2, with D perhaps matching TRBD1 (5 bases). Trimming took off 4 bases at V and 3 bases at J, with 19 bases between the two ends. The CDR3 runs to 16 residues. Germline V gene sequence: CDR1 SGHRS, CDR2 YFSETQ. The CDR3 sequence is CASSRGTPRQDYGYTF. The CDR3 DNA sequence: TGCGCCAGCAGCCGGGGGACCCCACGTCAAGACTATGGCTACACCTTC.

The chain couples TRBV5-4 to TRBJ1-2; TRBD1 aligns across 7 bases. The CDR3 consists of 15 residues. V lost 2 bases to trimming and J lost 3 bases; unmatched junction nucleotides: 7. Germline assignment: CDR1 SGHNT and CDR2 YYREEE (reference sequence). The CDR3 protein is CASSLTGDGYYGYTF. The CDR3 region has the DNA TGTGCCAGCAGCTTAACAGGGGACGGTTACTATGGCTACACCTTC. Combining the CDR3 with reference TRBV5-4 and TRBJ1-2 gives the whole variable domain ETGVTQSPTHLIKTRGQQVTLRCSSQSGHNTVSWYQQALGQGPQFIFQYYREEENGRGNFPPRFSGLQFPNYSSELNVNALELDDSALYLCASSLTGDGYYGYTFGSGTRLTVV.

The chain carries TRBV30 and TRBJ2-7; 10 bases fit TRBD1. Germline loops: CDR1 GTSNPN, CDR2 SVGIG (reference sequence). V lost 0 bases to trimming and J lost 4 bases; unmatched junction nucleotides: 6. The CDR3 spans 15 residues. Here the CDR3 DNA reads TGTGCCTGGAGTGTACCGGACAGGGGGATATACGAGCAGTACTTC. This codes for CAWSVPDRGIYEQYF.

The chain employs TRBV5-1 and TRBJ1-1; D is unresolved. In germline, CDR1 is SGHRS, CDR2 YFSETQ. The CDR3 extends over 15 amino acids. Trimming left V 4 bases short and J 0 bases short, with 13 bases between. CDR3 DNA sequence: TGCGCCAGCAGCATCCATCCCCCAATGAACACTGAAGCTTTCTTT. Its translation: CASSIHPPMNTEAFF.

The chain recombines TRBV11-3 with TRBJ2-7, with 8 positions matching TRBD1. Trimming cost V 0 bases and J 3 bases; bases outside gene matches: 4. Per the germline V gene, CDR1 is SGHNT and CDR2 is YENEEA. The CDR3 is made up of 15 amino acids. Written as DNA, the CDR3 is TGTGCCAGCAGCTTAGACGGGACAGGCCGCTACGAGCAGTACTTC. It encodes CASSLDGTGRYEQYF.

The chain recombines TRBV5-1 with TRBJ1-1; 12 nucleotides match TRBD1. CDR1 and CDR2 from the germline V gene are SGHRS and YFSETQ. The V segment lost 3 bases and the J segment 4 bases; nucleotides outside the gene matches: 7. The CDR3 extends over 16 amino acids. The CDR3 loop reads CASSSGQGARGTEAFF. The CDR3 DNA reads as TGCGCCAGCAGCTCGGGACAGGGGGCGCGAGGCACTGAAGCTTTCTTT.

CDR3 region: CASSLDRSTEAFF. The CDR3, as DNA: TGTGCCAGCAGCCTTGACAGGAGCACTGAAGCTTTCTTT. The chain recombines TRBV7-8 with TRBJ1-1; possible D gene TRBD1, 6 bases. V was pared by 5 bases and J by 4 bases, with 11 bases between. Germline V gene lookup returns CDR1 SGHVS and CDR2 FQNEAQ. CDR3 size: 13 residues. Combining the CDR3 with reference TRBV7-8 and TRBJ1-1 gives the whole variable domain GAGVSQSPRYKVAKRGQDVALRCDPISGHVSLFWYQQALGQGPEFLTYFQNEAQLDKSGLPSDRFFAERPEGSVSTLKIQRTQQEDSAVYLCASSLDRSTEAFFGQGTRLTVV.

This chain uses TRBV6-4 with TRBJ1-2, with 9 nucleotides matching TRBD1. After removal of 0 bases from V and 5 bases from J, the junction contained 4 bases not matched to a gene. The CDR3 contains 15 residues. Germline CDR1 is MRHNA and CDR2 is SNTAGT. Here the CDR3 DNA reads TGTGCCAGCAGTGACTCGGGACAGGGAAAGTATGGCTACACCTTC. This gives the protein CASSDSGQGKYGYTF.

This rearrangement joins TRBV11-2 to TRBJ1-2; D is uncertain. V shed 5 bases and J shed 4 bases, with 17 bases lying between them. Germline V gene sequence: CDR1 SGHAT, CDR2 FQNNGV. The CDR3 spans 15 residues. The CDR3 nucleotides are TGTGCCAGCAGCCCCAGCGGCGTGCCAGGCTATGGCTACACCTTC. It encodes CASSPSGVPGYGYTF.